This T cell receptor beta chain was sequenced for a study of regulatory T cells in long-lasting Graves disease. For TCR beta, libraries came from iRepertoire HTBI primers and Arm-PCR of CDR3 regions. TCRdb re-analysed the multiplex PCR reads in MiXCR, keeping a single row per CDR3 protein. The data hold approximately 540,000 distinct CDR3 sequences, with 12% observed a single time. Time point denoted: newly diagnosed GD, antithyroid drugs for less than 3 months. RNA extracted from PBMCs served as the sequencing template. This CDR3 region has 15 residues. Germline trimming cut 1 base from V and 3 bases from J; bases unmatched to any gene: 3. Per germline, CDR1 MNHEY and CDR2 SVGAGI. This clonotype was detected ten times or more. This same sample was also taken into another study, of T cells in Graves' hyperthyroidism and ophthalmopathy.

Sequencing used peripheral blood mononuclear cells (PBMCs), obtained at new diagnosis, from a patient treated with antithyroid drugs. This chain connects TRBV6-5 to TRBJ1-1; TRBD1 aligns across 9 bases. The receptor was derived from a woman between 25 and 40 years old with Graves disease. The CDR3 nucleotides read TGTGCCAGCAGTTACTGGGGACAGGGAGACACTGAAGCTTTCTTT. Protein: CASSYWGQGDTEAFF.